The clone carrying this T cell receptor beta chain has a handful of counts. Antigen: not known. This specimen comes from a study of early T cells in non-severe SARS-CoV-2 infection. About the study: Chains were not paired, and sequencing was done on bulk RNA from unsorted whole blood. Study-level points and caveats: The matching step, a VDJdb search, favored anti-spike CD8 responses and missed private and CD4 specificities.

Losses at the gene ends were 1 base for V and 10 bases for J; bases not matched to a gene: 9. Germline values: CDR1 SEHNR, CDR2 FQNEAQ (reference sequence). This CDR3 has 16 residues. Attachment of unique molecular identifiers was made to individual cDNA molecules. From the 5' RACE reads, TCRdb called clonotypes with MiXCR, one entry per CDR3 protein. The table has fewer than 110,000 distinct CDR3 sequences, more than 9.5% seen once. Sequencing was done on a sample of whole blood. This clonotype originated in an adult who was a healthcare worker with PCR-confirmed SARS-CoV-2 infection or an uninfected control (not recorded which). This chain connects TRBV7-9 to TRBJ1-6; 8 positions agree with TRBD1. The CDR3 DNA is TGTGCCAGCAGCTTAGACCCCGGACAGGGTATCTCACCCCTCCACTTT. Translated: CASSLDPGQGISPLHF.